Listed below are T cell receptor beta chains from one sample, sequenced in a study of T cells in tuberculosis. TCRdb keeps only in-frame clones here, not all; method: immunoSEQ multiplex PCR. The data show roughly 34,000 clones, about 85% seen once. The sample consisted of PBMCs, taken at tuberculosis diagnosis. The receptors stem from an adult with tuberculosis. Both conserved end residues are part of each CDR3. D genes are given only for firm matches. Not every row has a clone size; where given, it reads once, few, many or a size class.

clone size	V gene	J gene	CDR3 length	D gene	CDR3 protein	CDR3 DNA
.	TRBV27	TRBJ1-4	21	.	CASSQRPLSRGLLRNDEKLFF	TGTGCCAGCAGCCAAAGGCCCCTGAGCAGGGGTTTACTGCGTAACGATGAAAAACTGTTTTTT
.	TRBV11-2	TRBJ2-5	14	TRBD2	CASSLLAGGETQYF	TGTGCCAGCAGCCTATTAGCGGGAGGCGAGACCCAGTACTTC
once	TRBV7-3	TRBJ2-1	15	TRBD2	CASSLSGRNNNEQFF	TGTGCCAGCAGCTTGAGCGGGAGGAACAACAATGAGCAGTTCTTC
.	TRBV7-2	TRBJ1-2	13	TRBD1	CASSSTGTYGYTF	TGTGCCAGCAGCTCGACAGGGACCTATGGCTACACCTTC
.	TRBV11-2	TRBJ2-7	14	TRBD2	CASSHGGSSYEQYF	TGTGCCAGCAGCCACGGCGGGAGCTCCTACGAGCAGTACTTC
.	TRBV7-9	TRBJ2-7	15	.	CASRLSGRGSYEQYF	TGTGCCAGCAGACTTTCGGGCAGGGGATCCTACGAGCAGTACTTC
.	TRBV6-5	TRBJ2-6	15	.	CASSRTRTGANVLTF	TGTGCCAGCAGCAGGACAAGGACTGGGGCCAACGTCCTGACTTTC
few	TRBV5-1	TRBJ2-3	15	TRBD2	CASSLTSDYTDTQYF	TGCGCCAGCAGCCTTACTAGCGACTACACAGATACGCAGTATTTT
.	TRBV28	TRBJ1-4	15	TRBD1	CASSLSGQGNEKLFF	TGTGCCAGCAGTTTATCTGGACAGGGGAATGAAAAACTGTTTTTT
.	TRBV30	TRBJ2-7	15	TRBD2	CAWRGGTSHSYEQYF	TGTGCCTGGAGGGGGGGGACTTCCCACTCCTACGAGCAGTACTTC
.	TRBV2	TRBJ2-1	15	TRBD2	CASKTASGSYNEQFF	TGTGCCAGCAAAACCGCTAGCGGATCCTACAATGAGCAGTTCTTC
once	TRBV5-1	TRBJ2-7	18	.	CASSLSSETGTRRPEQYF	TGCGCCAGCAGCTTGTCATCCGAGACAGGGACTCGCAGACCCGAGCAGTACTTC
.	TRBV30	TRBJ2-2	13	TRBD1	CAGQGASWGELFF	TGTGCCGGACAGGGGGCCTCATGGGGGGAGCTGTTTTTT
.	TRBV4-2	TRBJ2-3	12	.	CASGASTDTQYF	TGTGCCAGCGGGGCTAGCACAGATACGCAGTATTTT
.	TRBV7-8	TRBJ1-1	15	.	CASSPLAGDDTEAFF	TGTGCCAGCAGCCCGCTCGCAGGGGACGACACTGAAGCTTTCTTT
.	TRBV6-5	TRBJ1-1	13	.	CASSLGWNTEAFF	TGTGCCAGCAGTTTGGGCTGGAACACTGAAGCTTTCTTT
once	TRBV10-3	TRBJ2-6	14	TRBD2	CAISVASGTNVLTF	TGTGCCATCAGTGTCGCTAGCGGTACCAACGTCCTGACTTTC
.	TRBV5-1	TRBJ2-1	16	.	CASSLTVLDIYNEQFF	TGCGCCAGCAGCCTTACAGTATTGGATATCTACAATGAGCAGTTCTTC
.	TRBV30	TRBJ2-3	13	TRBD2	CAYSGGWEDTQYF	TGTGCCTACAGCGGGGGGTGGGAAGATACGCAGTATTTT
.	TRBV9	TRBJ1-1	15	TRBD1	CASSGDRAGDTEAFF	TGTGCCAGCAGCGGGGACAGGGCGGGGGACACTGAAGCTTTCTTT
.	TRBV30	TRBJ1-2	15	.	CAWSVFAAAVDGYTF	TGTGCCTGGAGTGTATTTGCTGCGGCAGTAGATGGCTACACCTTC
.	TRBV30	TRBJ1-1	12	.	CAWSLMNTEAFF	TGTGCCTGGAGCCTAATGAACACTGAAGCTTTCTTT
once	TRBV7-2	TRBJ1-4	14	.	CASSLSLAGLRLFF	TGTGCCAGCAGCTTAAGTCTGGCAGGGTTAAGGCTGTTTTTT
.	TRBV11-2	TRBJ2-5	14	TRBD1	CASSGRTGGETQYF	TGTGCCAGCAGCGGTCGGACAGGGGGAGAGACCCAGTACTTC
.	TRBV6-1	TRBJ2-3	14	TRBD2	CASSTGTSMNTQYF	TGTGCCAGCAGTACCGGGACTAGCATGAATACGCAGTATTTT
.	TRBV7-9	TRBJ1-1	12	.	CASSHENSEAFF	TGTGCCAGCAGCCATGAGAACTCTGAAGCTTTCTTT
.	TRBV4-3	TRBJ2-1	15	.	CASSQGGGGFDEQFF	TGCGCCAGCAGCCAAGGAGGTGGGGGGTTTGATGAGCAGTTCTTC
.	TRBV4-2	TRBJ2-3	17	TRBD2	CASSQEGGGFSTDTQYF	TGTGCCAGCAGCCAAGAGGGCGGGGGGTTTAGCACAGATACGCAGTATTTT
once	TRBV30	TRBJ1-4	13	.	CAWSRRRGEKLFF	TGTGCCTGGAGTCGCAGGCGGGGTGAAAAACTGTTTTTT
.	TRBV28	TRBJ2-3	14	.	CASARGGAPDTQYF	TGTGCCAGCGCTCGTGGGGGGGCACCAGATACGCAGTATTTT
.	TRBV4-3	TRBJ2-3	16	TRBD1	CASSHGQGARTDTQYF	TGCGCCAGCAGCCACGGACAGGGGGCCCGCACAGATACGCAGTATTTT
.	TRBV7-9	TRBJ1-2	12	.	CASSLDQGGYTF	TGTGCCAGCAGCTTAGACCAGGGCGGCTACACCTTC
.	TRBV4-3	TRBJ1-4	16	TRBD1	CASSQAIGQGDEKLFF	TGCGCCAGCAGCCAAGCTATAGGACAGGGAGATGAAAAACTGTTTTTT
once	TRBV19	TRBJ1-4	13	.	CASSGPGFEKLFF	TGTGCCAGTAGTGGCCCAGGCTTCGAAAAACTGTTTTTT
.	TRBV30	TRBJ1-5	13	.	CAWTDNENQPQHF	TGTGCCTGGACCGACAATGAGAATCAGCCCCAGCATTTT
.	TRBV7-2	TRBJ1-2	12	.	CASSRVGYGYTF	TGTGCCAGCAGCCGGGTCGGCTATGGCTACACCTTC
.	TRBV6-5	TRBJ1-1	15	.	CASSAQPLGVIEAFF	TGTGCCAGCAGTGCTCAACCCTTAGGGGTTATTGAAGCTTTCTTT
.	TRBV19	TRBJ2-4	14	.	CASSPLGQQNIQYF	TGTGCCAGTAGTCCCCTGGGACAACAAAACATTCAGTACTTC
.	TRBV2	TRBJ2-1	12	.	CASTFELAQQFF	TGTGCCAGCACCTTCGAGCTAGCGCAGCAGTTCTTC
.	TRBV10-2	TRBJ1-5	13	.	CASSETTDQPQHF	TGCGCCAGCAGTGAGACGACAGATCAGCCCCAGCATTTT
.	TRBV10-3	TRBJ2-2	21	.	CAISTRAEGLPGRGFTGELFF	TGTGCCATCAGTACACGGGCCGAGGGTTTACCGGGCCGAGGGTTTACCGGGGAGCTGTTTTTT
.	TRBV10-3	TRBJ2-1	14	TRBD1	CAISAGTGFDEQFF	TGTGCCATCAGCGCCGGGACAGGGTTCGATGAGCAGTTCTTC
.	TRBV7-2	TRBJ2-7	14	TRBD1	CASSSRTGPYEQYF	TGTGCCAGCAGCTCCAGGACAGGGCCCTACGAGCAGTACTTC
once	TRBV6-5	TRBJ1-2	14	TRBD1	CASSLGQTNYGYTF	TGTGCCAGCAGTTTGGGACAGACTAACTATGGCTACACCTTC
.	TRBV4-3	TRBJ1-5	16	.	CASSQEPDSHNQPQHF	TGCGCCAGCAGCCAAGAGCCAGACAGTCACAATCAGCCCCAGCATTTT
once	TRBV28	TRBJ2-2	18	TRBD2	CASSPTLLAGLGTGELFF	TGTGCCAGCAGTCCGACCCTACTAGCGGGGCTGGGCACCGGGGAGCTGTTTTTT
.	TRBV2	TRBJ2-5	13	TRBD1	CASHGTGQETQYF	TGTGCCAGCCACGGGACAGGGCAAGAGACCCAGTACTTC
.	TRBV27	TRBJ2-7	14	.	CASSLGTVSYEQYF	TGTGCCAGCAGTTTGGGCACCGTCTCCTACGAGCAGTACTTC
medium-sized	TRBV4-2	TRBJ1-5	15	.	CASSQVAGSNQPQHF	TGTGCCAGCAGCCAAGTCGCAGGAAGCAATCAGCCCCAGCATTTT